Listed below are T cell receptor beta chains from one sample, sequenced in a study of blood T cell repertoires in COVID-19. Some clones are missing from TCRdb's copy, which holds only in-frame ones; the method was immunoSEQ multiplex PCR. The sample includes hundreds of thousands of clones, 70% to 90% seen only once; the top ten take about an eighth. Source material: peripheral blood. Every receptor here comes from a woman between 18 and 30 years old who had recovered from COVID-19. The CDR3 runs from the conserved cysteine through the conserved F or W. D genes are given only for firm matches. Only part of the rows carry a size: once, few, many, or a class if the clone is expanded.

d_gene	v_gene	len	j_gene	abundance	CDR3nt	CDR3aa
.	TRBV27	17	TRBJ1-1	.	TGTGCCAGCAGTACATTGAAGGTCGGGGGAGGAGGCACTGAAGCTTTCTTT	CASSTLKVGGGGTEAFF
TRBD1	TRBV6-2/TRBV6-3	20	TRBJ2-7	.	TGTGCCAGCAGTTACTCGCCACAACAGCCCGGGACAGGGATCTCCTACGAGCAGTACTTC	CASSYSPQQPGTGISYEQYF
.	TRBV9	16	TRBJ2-2	.	TGTGCCAGCAGCGTAGACCGCAGATCGAACACCGGGGAGCTGTTTTTT	CASSVDRRSNTGELFF
TRBD2	TRBV5-1	15	TRBJ2-1	.	TGCGCCAGCAGCTTGACTAGCGGGTCCTACAATGAGCAGTTCTTC	CASSLTSGSYNEQFF
TRBD1	TRBV4-1	16	TRBJ1-5	once	TGCGCCAGCAGTCCACAGGGGTCCTATAGCAATCAGCCCCAGCATTTT	CASSPQGSYSNQPQHF
TRBD1	TRBV5-1	16	TRBJ2-1	.	TGCGCCAGCAGCTTGGGGCCGGGACAGGGGTACAATGAGCAGTTCTTC	CASSLGPGQGYNEQFF
TRBD1	TRBV5-4	15	TRBJ2-3	.	TGTGCCAGCAGCGACGGGCCAGGGGGTGGAGATACGCAGTATTTT	CASSDGPGGGDTQYF
TRBD2	TRBV19	17	TRBJ2-2	.	TGTGCCAGTAGACCCATTTTAGCGGGAGGGAGCACCGGGGAGCTGTTTTTT	CASRPILAGGSTGELFF
.	TRBV10-1	15	TRBJ1-4	.	TGCGCCAGCAGTGGCGCGGCTGCAACTAATGAAAAACTGTTTTTT	CASSGAAATNEKLFF
TRBD2	TRBV7-3	16	TRBJ2-1	.	TGTGCCAGCAGCTTATATCCTAGCGGGAGAAGTGATGAGCAGTTCTTC	CASSLYPSGRSDEQFF
.	TRBV3-1/TRBV3-2	15	TRBJ1-1	.	TGTGCCAGCAGCCCAGAGACAGTAAGAAGTGGTGAAGCTTTCTTT	CASSPETVRSGEAFF
.	TRBV5-1	16	TRBJ2-2	.	TGCGCCAGCAGCCCTTACGGTGAGGGAAAAACCGGGGAGCTGTTTTTT	CASSPYGEGKTGELFF
.	TRBV7-9	13	TRBJ2-1	.	TGTGCCAGCAGCTTAGAAGACAGTCTTGAGCAGTTCTTC	CASSLEDSLEQFF
.	TRBV4-2	14	TRBJ2-2	once	TGTGCCAGCAGCCAAGATTCTGGGGCCCGGGAGCTGTTTTTT	CASSQDSGARELFF
.	TRBV13	14	TRBJ1-2	.	TGTGCCAGCAGCTCCTCAGGGATCTACTATGGCTACACCTTC	CASSSSGIYYGYTF
.	TRBV5-1	13	TRBJ1-1	.	TGCGCCAGCACCGGGACTGCGAACACTGAAGCTTTCTTT	CASTGTANTEAFF
TRBD2	TRBV19	19	TRBJ2-7	.	TGTGCCAGTAGTATTCGTCCCCCAACACGGCTAGCGGGAGCTTACGAGCAGTACTTC	CASSIRPPTRLAGAYEQYF
TRBD1	TRBV28	16	TRBJ2-7	few	TGTGCCAGTCTAACCGAGACAGGGGATACCTCCTACGAGCAGTACTTC	CASLTETGDTSYEQYF
TRBD1	TRBV29-1	15	TRBJ1-1	.	TGCAGCGTCTCCCGGGACAGGGGGCAAAGGGGTGAAGCTTTCTTT	CSVSRDRGQRGEAFF
TRBD2	TRBV7-9	17	TRBJ2-5	.	TGTGCCAGCAGCACTATACTAGCGGGAGGTCTAGGAGAGACCCAGTACTTC	CASSTILAGGLGETQYF